This T cell receptor (beta chain) was obtained from a study of cytomegalovirus exposure and HLA in healthy donors. It was with 60 Vbeta and 13 Jbeta primers that the PCR ran. Libraries were prepared by immunoSEQ multiplex PCR; TCRdb keeps only in-frame clonotypes and omits some of them. The repertoire has tens of thousands of clones, approximately 72% of them found once; the top ten carry over 3%. In this sample, this clone turned up once. Germline values: CDR1 SGDLS, CDR2 YYNGEE. The CDR3 extends over 17 amino acids. V lost 0 bases, J lost 3 bases, and 15 bases lay in between. The receptor comes from a woman aged 40 to 55 in good health and CMV-seronegative. The V and J genes are TRBV9 and TRBJ1-4; D may be TRBD1 (5 bases). The sequenced sample was PBMCs. CDR3 DNA sequence: TGTGCCAGCAGCGTAGGGGCAGGGTCATATGCTAATGAAAAACTGTTTTTT. Protein: CASSVGAGSYANEKLFF.